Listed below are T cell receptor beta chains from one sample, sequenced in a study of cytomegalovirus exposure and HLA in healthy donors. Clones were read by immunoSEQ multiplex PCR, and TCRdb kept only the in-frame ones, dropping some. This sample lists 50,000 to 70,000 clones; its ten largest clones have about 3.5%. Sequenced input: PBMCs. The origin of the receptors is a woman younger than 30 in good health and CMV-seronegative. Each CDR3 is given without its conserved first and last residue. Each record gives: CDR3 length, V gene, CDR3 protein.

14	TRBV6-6	ASSYEGLSLGTEAF
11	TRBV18	ASSPQGTVLQF
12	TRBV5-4	ASSLVSGSYEQY
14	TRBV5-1	ASSRVPEYSNQPQH
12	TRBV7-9	ASSRTDYNSPLH
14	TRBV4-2	ASSQGAGGGANVLT
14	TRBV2	ASSEVNGRGNYGYT
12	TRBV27	ASSLLGGTDTQY
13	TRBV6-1	ASSPWVQAAYGYT
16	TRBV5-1	ASSLFKTQGVVNYGYT
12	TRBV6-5	ASSLAGGENIQY